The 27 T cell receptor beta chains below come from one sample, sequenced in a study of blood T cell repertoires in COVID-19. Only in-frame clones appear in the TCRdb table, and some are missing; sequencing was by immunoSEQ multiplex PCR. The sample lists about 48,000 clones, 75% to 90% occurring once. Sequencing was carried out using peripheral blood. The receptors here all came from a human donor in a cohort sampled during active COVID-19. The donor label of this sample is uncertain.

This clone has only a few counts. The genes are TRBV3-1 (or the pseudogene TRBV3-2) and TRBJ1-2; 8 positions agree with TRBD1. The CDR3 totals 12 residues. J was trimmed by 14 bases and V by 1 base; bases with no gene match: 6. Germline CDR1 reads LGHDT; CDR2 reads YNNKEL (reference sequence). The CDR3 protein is CASSQVDGTGTF. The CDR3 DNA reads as TGTGCCAGCAGCCAAGTTGACGGGACAGGAACCTTC.

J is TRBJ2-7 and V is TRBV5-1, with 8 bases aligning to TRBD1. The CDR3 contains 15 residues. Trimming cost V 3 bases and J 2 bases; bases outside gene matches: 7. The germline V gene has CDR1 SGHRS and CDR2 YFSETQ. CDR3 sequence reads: CASSSTGGRTYEQYF. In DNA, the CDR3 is TGCGCCAGCAGCTCAACAGGGGGTCGCACCTACGAGCAGTACTTC.

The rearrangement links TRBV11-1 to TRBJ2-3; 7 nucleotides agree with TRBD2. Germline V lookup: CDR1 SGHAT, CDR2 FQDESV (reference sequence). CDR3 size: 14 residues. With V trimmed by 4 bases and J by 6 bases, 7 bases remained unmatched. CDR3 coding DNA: TGTGCCAGCAGCTGGGTGCGGGGAGGGGATACGCAGTATTTT. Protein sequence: CASSWVRGGDTQYF.

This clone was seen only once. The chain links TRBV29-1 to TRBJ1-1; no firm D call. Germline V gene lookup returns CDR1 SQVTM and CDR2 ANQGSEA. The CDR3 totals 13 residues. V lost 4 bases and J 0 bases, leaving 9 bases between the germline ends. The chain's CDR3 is CSVAWQVNTEAFF. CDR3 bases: TGCAGCGTTGCATGGCAGGTGAACACTGAAGCTTTCTTT.

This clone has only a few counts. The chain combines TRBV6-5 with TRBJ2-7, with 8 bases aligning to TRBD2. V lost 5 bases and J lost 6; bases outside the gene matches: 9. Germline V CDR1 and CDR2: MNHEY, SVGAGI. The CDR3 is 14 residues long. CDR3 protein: CASSPPGLVSEQYF. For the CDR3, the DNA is TGTGCCAGCAGTCCGCCGGGACTAGTAAGCGAGCAGTACTTC.

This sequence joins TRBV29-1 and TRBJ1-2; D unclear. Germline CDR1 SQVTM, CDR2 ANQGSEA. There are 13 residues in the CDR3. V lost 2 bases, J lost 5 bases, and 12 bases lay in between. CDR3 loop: CSVEMGREYGYTF. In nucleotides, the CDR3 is TGCAGCGTTGAAATGGGAAGGGAGTATGGCTACACCTTC.

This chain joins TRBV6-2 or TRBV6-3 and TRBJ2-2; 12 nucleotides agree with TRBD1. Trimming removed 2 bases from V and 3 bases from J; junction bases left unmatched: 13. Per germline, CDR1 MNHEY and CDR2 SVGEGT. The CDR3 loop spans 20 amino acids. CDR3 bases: TGTGCCAGCAGTTACGCCTTTGGGACAGGGGGCGGAAGAGACACCGGGGAGCTGTTTTTT. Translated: CASSYAFGTGGGRDTGELFF.

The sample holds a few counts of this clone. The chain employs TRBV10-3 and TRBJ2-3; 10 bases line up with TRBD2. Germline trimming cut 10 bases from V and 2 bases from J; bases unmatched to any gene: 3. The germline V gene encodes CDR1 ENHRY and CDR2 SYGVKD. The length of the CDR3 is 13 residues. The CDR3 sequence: CATSGGDTDTQYF. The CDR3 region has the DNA TGTGCCACTAGCGGGGGAGACACAGATACGCAGTATTTT.

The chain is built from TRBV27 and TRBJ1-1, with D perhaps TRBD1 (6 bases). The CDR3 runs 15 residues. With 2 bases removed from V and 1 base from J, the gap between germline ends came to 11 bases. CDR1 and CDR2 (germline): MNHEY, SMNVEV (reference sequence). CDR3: CASSLGNRANTEAFF. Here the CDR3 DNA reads TGTGCCAGCAGTTTAGGTAACAGGGCGAACACTGAAGCTTTCTTT.

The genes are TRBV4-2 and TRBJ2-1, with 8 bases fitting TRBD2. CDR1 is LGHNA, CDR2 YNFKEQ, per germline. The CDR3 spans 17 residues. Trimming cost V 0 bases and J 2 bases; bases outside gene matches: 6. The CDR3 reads CASSQETRGGTYNEQFF. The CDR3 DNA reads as TGTGCCAGCAGCCAAGAGACTCGCGGGGGGACCTACAATGAGCAGTTCTTC.

The CDR3 region has the DNA TGTGCCAGCACTACAAACCTGGGACAGGGCCACGAGCAGTACTTC. Translated, it gives CASTTNLGQGHEQYF. The chain joins TRBV6-5 to TRBJ2-7, with 9 bases fitting TRBD1. Germline CDR1 reads MNHEY; CDR2 reads SVGAGI. V was clipped by 7 bases and J by 5 bases; unmatched bases: 12. The CDR3 spans 15 residues.

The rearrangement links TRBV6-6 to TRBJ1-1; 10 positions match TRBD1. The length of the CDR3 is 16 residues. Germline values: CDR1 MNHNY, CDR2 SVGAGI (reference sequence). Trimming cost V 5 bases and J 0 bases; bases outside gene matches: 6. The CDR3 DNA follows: TGTGCCAGCAGTGCCGGGACAGGGGTCATGAACACTGAAGCTTTCTTT. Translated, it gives CASSAGTGVMNTEAFF.

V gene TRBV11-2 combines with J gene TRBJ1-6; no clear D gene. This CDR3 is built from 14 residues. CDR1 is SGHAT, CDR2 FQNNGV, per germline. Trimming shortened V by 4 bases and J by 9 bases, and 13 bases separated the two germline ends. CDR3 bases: TGTGCCAGCAGCTCCAAAAGGAGCAGTTCACCCCTCCACTTT. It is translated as CASSSKRSSSPLHF.

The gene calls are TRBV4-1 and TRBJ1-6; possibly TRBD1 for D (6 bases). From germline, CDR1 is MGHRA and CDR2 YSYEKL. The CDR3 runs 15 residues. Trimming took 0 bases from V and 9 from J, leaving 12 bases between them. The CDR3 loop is CASSQDGGRSSPLHF. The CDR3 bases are TGCGCCAGCAGCCAAGATGGGGGCAGGAGTTCACCCCTCCACTTT.

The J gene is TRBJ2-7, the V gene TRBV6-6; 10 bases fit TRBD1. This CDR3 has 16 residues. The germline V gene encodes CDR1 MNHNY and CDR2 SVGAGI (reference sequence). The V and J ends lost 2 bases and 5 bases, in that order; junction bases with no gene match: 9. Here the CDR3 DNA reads TGTGCCAGCAGTTACCTAATGGCGGGACAGGGGAACGAGCAGTACTTC. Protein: CASSYLMAGQGNEQYF.

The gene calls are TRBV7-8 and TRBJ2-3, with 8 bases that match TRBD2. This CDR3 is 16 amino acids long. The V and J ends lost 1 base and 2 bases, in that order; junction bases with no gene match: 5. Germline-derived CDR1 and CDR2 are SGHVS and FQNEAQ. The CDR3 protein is CASSLVRGAPTDTQYF. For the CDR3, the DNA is TGTGCCAGCAGCTTAGTGCGGGGGGCGCCCACAGATACGCAGTATTTT.

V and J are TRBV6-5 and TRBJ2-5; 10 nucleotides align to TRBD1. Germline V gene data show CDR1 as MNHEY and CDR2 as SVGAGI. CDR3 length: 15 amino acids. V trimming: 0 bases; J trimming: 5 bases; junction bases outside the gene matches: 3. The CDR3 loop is CASSYSGQGYETQYF. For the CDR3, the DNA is TGTGCCAGCAGTTACTCGGGACAGGGGTATGAGACCCAGTACTTC.

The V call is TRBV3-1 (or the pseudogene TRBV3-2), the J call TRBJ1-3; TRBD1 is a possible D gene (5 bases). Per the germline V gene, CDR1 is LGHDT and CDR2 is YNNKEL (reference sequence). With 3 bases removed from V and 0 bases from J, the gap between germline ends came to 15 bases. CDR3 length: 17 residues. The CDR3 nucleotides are TGTGCCAGCAGCCACGGGGGACGTACGCGCTCTGGAAACACCATATATTTT. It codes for CASSHGGRTRSGNTIYF.

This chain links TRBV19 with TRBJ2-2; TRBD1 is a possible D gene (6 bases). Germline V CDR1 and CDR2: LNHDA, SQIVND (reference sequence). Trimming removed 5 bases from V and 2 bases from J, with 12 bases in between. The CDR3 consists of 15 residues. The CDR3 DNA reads TGTGCCAGTAGTCTCCGGACAGCCAACACCGGGGAGCTGTTTTTT. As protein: CASSLRTANTGELFF.

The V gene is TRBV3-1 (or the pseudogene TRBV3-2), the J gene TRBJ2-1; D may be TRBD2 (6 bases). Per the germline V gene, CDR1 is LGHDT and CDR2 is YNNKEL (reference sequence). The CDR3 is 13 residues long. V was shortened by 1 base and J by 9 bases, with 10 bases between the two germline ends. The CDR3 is CASSQGGRSEQFF. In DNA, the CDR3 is TGTGCCAGCAGCCAAGGTGGGAGGAGTGAGCAGTTCTTC.

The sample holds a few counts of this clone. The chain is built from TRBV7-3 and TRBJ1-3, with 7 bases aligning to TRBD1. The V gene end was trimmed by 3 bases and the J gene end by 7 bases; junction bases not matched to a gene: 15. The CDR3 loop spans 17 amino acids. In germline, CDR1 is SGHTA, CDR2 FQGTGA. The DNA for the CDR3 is TGTGCCAGCAGCTTCCTCCGCCGGGACAGAGCCGGGAACACCATATATTTT. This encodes CASSFLRRDRAGNTIYF.

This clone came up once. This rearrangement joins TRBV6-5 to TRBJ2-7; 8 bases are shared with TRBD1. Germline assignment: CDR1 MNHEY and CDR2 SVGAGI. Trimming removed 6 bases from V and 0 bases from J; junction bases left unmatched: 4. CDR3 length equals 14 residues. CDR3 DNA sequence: TGTGCCAGCAGGAGGGACAGGAGCTCCTACGAGCAGTACTTC. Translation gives CASRRDRSSYEQYF.

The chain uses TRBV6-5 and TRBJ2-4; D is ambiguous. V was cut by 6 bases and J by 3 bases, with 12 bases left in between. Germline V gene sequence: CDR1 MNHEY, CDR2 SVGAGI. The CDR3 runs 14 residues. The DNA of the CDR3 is TGTGCCAGCAGCCTACAGTTTAACAAAAACATTCAGTACTTC. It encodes CASSLQFNKNIQYF.

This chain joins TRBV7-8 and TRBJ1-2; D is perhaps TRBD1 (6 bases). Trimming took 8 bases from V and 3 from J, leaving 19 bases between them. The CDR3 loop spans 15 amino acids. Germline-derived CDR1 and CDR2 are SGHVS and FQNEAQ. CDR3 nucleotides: TGTGCCAGCGCATACCGGGACACCGGGTACTATGGCTACACCTTC. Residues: CASAYRDTGYYGYTF.

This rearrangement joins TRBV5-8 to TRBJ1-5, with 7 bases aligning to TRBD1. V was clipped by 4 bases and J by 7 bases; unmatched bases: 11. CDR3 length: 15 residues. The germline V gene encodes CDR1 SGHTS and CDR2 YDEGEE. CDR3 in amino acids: CASSLTGVTVQPQHF. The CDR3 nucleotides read TGTGCCAGCAGCCTTACAGGGGTAACAGTGCAGCCCCAGCATTTT.

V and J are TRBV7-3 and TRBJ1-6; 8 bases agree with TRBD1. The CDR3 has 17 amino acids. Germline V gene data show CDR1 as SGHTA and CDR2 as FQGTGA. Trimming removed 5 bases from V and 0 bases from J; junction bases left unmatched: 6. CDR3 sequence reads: CASSVGQASSYNSPLHF. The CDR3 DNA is TGTGCCAGCAGCGTGGGACAGGCGAGCTCCTATAATTCACCCCTCCACTTT. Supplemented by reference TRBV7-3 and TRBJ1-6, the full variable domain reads GAGVSQTPSNKVTEKGKYVELRCDPISGHTALYWYRQSLGQGPEFLIYFQGTGAADDSGLPNDRFFAVRPEGSVSTLKIQRTERGDSAVYLCASSVGQASSYNSPLHFGNGTRLTVT.

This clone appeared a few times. The CDR3 DNA reads as TGTGCCAGCAGCCAAGAAGGGACAGGGGGCGTCGGCTACACCTTC. It yields the protein CASSQEGTGGVGYTF. J is TRBJ1-2 and V is TRBV4-2; TRBD1 agrees at 12 bases. Trimming took 0 bases from V and 8 from J; bases not matched to a gene: 4. The CDR3 is 15 amino acids. Germline V gene data show CDR1 as LGHNA and CDR2 as YNFKEQ.